This T cell receptor beta chain is drawn from a study of CD8 T cells in Susac syndrome. This clonotype was found once. A quantity of roughly 0.5 to 1 ug RNA underwent reverse transcription using random hexamers. One entry per CDR3 protein, called by TCRdb with MiXCR from the immunoSEQ multiplex PCR reads. The data hold roughly 120,000 distinct CDR3 sequences, with just under 95% observed a single time. The V end was cut by 1 base, the J end by 4 bases, with 4 bases between. This CDR3 has 13 amino acids. This TCR was recovered from a human donor in good health. The V and J genes are TRBV12-3 or TRBV12-4 and TRBJ1-4; D gene uncertain. Sequencing input: CD4+ T cells from PBMCs. For the CDR3, the DNA is TGTGCCAGCAGTTTAGAAGATAATGAAAAACTGTTTTTT. Residues: CASSLEDNEKLFF.